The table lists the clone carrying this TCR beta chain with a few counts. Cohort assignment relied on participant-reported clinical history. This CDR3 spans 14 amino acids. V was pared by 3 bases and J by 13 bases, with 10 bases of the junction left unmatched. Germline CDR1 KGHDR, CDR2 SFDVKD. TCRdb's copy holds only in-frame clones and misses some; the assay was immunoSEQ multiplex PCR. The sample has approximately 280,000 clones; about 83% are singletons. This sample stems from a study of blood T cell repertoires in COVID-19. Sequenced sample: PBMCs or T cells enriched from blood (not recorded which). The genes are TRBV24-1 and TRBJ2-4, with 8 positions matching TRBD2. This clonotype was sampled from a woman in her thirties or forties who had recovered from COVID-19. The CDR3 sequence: CATSDSGRPRGQYF. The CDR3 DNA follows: TGTGCCACCAGTGATAGCGGGAGACCTCGTGGGCAGTACTTC.